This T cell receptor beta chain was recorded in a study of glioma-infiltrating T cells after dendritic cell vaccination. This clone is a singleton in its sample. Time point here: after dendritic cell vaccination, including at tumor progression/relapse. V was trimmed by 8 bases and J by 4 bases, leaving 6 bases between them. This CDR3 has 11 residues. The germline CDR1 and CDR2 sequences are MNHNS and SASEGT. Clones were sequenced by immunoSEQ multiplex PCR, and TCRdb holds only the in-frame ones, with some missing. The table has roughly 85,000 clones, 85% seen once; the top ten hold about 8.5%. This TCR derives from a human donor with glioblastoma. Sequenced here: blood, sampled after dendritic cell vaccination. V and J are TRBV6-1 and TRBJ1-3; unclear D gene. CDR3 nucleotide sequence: TGTGCCAGCTACATGGGAAACACCATATATTTT. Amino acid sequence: CASYMGNTIYF.